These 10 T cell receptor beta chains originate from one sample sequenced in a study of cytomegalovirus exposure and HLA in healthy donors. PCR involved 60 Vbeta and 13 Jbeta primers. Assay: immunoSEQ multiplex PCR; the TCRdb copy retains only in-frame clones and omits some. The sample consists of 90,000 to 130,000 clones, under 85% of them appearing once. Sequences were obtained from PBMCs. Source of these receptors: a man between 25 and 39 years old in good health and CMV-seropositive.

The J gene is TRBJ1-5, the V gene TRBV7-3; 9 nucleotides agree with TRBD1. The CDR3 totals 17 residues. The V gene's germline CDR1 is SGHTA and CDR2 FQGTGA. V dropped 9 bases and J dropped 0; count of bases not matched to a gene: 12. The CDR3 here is CARGGTGWLYSNQPQHF. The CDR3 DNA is TGTGCCAGGGGGGGGACAGGGTGGCTTTATAGCAATCAGCCCCAGCATTTT.

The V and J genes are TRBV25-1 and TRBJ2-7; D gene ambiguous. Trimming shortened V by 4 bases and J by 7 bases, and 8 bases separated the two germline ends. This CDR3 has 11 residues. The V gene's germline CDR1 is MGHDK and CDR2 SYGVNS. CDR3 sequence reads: CASSAHWEQYF. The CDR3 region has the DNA TGTGCCAGCAGTGCCCACTGGGAGCAGTACTTC.

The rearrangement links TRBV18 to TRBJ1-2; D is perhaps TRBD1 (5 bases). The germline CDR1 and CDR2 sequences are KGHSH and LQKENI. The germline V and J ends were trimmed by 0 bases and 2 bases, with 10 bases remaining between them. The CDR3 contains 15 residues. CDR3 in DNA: TGTGCCAGCTCACCACCGGGGTCAGGGAACTATGGCTACACCTTC. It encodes CASSPPGSGNYGYTF.

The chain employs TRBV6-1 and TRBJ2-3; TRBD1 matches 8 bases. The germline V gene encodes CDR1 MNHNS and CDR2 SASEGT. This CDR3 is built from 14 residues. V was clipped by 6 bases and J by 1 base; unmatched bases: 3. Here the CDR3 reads CASRGTGGTDTQYF. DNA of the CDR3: TGTGCCAGCAGGGGGACAGGCGGCACAGATACGCAGTATTTT.

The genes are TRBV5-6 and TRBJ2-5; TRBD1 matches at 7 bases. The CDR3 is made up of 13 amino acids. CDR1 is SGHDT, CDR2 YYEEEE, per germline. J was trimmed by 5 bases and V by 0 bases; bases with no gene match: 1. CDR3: CASSLGGGETQYF. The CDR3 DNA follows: TGTGCCAGCAGCTTGGGAGGGGGCGAGACCCAGTACTTC.

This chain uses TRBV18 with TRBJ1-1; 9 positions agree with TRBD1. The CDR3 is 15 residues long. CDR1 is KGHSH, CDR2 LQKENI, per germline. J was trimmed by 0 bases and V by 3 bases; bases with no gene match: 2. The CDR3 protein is CASSPGQGMNTEAFF. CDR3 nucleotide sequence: TGTGCCAGCTCACCTGGACAGGGGATGAACACTGAAGCTTTCTTT.

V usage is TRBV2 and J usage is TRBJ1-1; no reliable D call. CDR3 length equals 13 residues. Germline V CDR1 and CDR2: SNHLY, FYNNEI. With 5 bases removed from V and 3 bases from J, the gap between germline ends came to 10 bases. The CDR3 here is CASSIDTYTEAFF. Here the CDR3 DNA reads TGTGCCAGCAGTATAGACACTTACACTGAAGCTTTCTTT.

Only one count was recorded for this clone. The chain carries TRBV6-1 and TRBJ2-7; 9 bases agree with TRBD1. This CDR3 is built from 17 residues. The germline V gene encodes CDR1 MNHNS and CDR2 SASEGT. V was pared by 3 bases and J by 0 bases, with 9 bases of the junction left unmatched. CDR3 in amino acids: CASSEATGGTSSYEQYF. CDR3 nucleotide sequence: TGTGCCAGCAGTGAGGCCACAGGGGGCACTAGCTCCTACGAGCAGTACTTC.

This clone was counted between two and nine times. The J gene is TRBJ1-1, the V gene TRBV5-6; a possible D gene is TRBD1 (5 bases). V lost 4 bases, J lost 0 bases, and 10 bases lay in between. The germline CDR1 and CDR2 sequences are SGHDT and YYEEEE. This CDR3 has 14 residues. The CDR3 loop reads CASSPLDMNTEAFF. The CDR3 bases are TGTGCCAGCAGCCCCCTGGACATGAACACTGAAGCTTTCTTT.

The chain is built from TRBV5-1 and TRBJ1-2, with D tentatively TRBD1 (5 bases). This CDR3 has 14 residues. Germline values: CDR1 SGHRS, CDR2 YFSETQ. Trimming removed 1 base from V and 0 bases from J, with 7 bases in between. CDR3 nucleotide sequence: TGCGCCAGCAGCTTGACAGGCGCTAACTATGGCTACACCTTC. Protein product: CASSLTGANYGYTF.